The present TCR beta chain was sequenced within a study of a mutant IDH1 vaccine in newly diagnosed glioma listed by TCRdb under 2021. With respect to the entire study: The 30 to 40 treated patients were around 60% male and around 40% female, with a mean age of roughly 40 years. For exploratory analyses, around 23 treated patients had longitudinal TCRB deep sequencing done wherever samples were available. Prior to enrollment, patients had been given standard therapy consisting of radiotherapy alone, temozolomide alone, or radiochemotherapy with temozolomide, with the combination given to most patients. Six visits were used for peripheral blood collection: V03 (baseline), V05, V07, V10, V12 and V13.

To prepare the library, the immunoSEQ multiplex PCR assay was applied. The hsTCRB Kit was used according to the manufacturer's protocol to amplify rearranged TCR beta chain sequences. Sequencing of TCRB libraries was carried out on an Illumina MiSeq. As for the authors' bioinformatics: The proprietary platform of the kit vendor was used for demultiplexing, trimming and gene mapping. TCRdb provides this immuneACCESS table in a form limited to in-frame rearrangements. Some clones are lacking; in checked studies, under half of them reflect an unresolved V gene, and why the rest are absent is not known. The V and J calls and clone size were taken over from that table, and D and trimming were inferred from the DNA. This sample has approximately 92,000 clones in its table, and around 77% of those were observed once. 6% to 8% of the sample is held by the ten biggest clonotypes. Here is what the overall study found, with its caveats: Vaccine-induced immune responses across multiple MHC alleles were detected in 93.3% of patients. Pseudoprogression appeared unrelated to alterations in the top peripheral T cell clonotypes detected by TCRB sequencing. Selection of PBMC samples for TCRB deep sequencing was based on availability. It was noted by the authors that analyses of patient blood samples could not be reproduced owing to sample limitations.

Regarding this clone: Its recognized antigen is unknown. There are no base qualities to consult, and no much larger clone falls within one base.

The sample's time point label, decoded: baseline, week 1 (first vaccination visit). The sample's treatment or condition, from its label and the paper: pre-vaccination baseline after standard-of-care therapy. All donors had newly diagnosed IDH1-mutant astrocytomas of WHO grade 3 or 4 that showed loss of nuclear ATRX. The samples were drawn from NOA16, a multicentre, single-arm, open-label phase I trial in Germany that tested a mutant IDH1 peptide vaccine in humans for the first time. Visit V03 blood draws served as the baseline sample for immunogenicity testing. Genomic DNA for TCRB sequencing was extracted from EDTA blood using the DNeasy Blood and Tissue Kit. According to the germline V gene, CDR1 reads LGHNA and CDR2 reads YNFKEQ. Including cysteine and phenylalanine, the CDR3 has 16 amino acids. Only CDR3 DNA remains: 48 bases, in frame from the first base. Cut back by 0 bases and 2 bases, the V and J ends lie 13 bases apart.

The material sequenced was PBMCs, taken from a glioma patient treated with radiotherapy, temozolomide or both. The rearranged segments are TRBV4-2 and TRBJ1-1; a confident D gene designation cannot be given. The clonotype was recovered from a man aged 35 to 55 with glioma. The bases are TGTGCCAGCAGCCAAGATTTATCGGGGTATAACACTGAAGCTTTCTTT. This yields the protein CASSQDLSGYNTEAFF.